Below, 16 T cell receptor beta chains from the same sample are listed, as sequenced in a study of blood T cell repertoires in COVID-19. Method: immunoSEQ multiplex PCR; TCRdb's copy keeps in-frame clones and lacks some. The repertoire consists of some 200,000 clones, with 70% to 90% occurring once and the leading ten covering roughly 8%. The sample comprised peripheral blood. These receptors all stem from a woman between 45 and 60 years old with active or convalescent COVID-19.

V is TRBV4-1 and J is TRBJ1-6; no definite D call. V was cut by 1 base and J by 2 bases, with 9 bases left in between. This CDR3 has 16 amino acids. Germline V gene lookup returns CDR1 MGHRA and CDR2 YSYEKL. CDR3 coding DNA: TGCGCCAGCAGCCAAGCAGGTGTCCCCTATAATTCACCCCTCCACTTT. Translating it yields CASSQAGVPYNSPLHF.

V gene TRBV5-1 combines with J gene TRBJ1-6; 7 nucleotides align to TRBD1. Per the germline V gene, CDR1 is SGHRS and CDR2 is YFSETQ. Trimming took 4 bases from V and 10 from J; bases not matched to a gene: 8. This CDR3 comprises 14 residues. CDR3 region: CASSPLEQGSPLHF. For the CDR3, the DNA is TGCGCCAGCAGCCCCCTCGAACAGGGGTCACCCCTCCACTTT.

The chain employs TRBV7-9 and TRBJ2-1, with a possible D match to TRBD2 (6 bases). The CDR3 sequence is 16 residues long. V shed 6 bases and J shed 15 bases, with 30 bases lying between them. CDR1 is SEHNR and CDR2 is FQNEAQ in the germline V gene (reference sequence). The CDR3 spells CASRPAGWKPNAQGFF. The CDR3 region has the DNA TGTGCCAGCAGGCCCGCGGGGTGGAAGCCCAACGCTCAAGGGTTCTTC.

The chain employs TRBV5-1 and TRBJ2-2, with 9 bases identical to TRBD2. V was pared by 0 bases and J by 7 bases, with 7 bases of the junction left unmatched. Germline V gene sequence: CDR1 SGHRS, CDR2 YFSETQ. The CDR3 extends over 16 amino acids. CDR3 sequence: CASSLDAGGPDGELFF. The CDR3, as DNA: TGCGCCAGCAGCTTGGATGCGGGGGGGCCTGACGGGGAGCTGTTTTTT.

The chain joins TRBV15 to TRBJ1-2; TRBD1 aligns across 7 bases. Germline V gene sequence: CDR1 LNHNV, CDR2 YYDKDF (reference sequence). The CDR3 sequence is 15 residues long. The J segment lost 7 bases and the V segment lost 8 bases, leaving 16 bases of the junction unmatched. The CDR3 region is CATRDRTGGFSGYTF. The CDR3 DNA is TGTGCCACCCGTGACCGGACAGGAGGGTTTAGTGGCTACACCTTC.

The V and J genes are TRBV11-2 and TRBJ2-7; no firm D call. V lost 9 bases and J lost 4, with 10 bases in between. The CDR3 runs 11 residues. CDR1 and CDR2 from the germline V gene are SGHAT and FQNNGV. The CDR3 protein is CARMQEYEQYV. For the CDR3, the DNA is TGTGCCAGGATGCAGGAATACGAGCAGTACGTC.

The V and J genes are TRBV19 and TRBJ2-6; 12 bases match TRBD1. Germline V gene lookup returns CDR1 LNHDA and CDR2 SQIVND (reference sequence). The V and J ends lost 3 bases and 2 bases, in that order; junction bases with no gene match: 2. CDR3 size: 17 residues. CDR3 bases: TGTGCCAGTAGTATTGGGACAGGGGGCACTGGGGCCAACGTCCTGACTTTC. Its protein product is CASSIGTGGTGANVLTF.

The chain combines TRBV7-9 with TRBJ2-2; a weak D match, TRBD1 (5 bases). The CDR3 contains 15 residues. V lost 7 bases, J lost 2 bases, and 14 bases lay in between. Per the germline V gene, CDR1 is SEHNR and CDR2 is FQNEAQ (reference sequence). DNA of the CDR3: TGTGCCAGCACTTTGACAGAGTATAACACCGGGGAGCTGTTTTTT. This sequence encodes CASTLTEYNTGELFF.

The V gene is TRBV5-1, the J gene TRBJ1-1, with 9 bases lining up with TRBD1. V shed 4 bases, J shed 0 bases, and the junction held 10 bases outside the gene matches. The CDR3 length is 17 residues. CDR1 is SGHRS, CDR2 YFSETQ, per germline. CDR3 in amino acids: CASSRTGTGIMNTEAFF. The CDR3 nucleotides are TGCGCCAGCAGCCGAACCGGGACAGGGATAATGAACACTGAAGCTTTCTTT.

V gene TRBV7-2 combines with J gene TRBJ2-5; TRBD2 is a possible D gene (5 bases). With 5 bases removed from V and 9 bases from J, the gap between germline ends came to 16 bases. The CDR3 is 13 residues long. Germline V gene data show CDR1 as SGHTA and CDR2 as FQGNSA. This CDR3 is CASSLVGGSAQYF. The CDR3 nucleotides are TGTGCCAGCAGCCTGGTTGGCGGGTCGGCCCAGTACTTC.

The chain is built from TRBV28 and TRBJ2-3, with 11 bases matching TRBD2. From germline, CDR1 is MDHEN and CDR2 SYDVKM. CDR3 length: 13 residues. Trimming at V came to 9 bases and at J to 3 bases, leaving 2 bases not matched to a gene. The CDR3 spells CASSSGRTDTQYF. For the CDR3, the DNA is TGTGCCAGTTCTAGCGGGAGGACAGATACGCAGTATTTT.

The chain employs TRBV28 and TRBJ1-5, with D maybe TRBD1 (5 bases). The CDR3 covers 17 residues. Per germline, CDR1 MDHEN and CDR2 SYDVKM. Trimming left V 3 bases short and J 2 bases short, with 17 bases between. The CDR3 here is CASSFQGGTQGNQPQHF. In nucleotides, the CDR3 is TGTGCCAGCAGTTTTCAGGGAGGGACTCAGGGCAATCAGCCCCAGCATTTT.

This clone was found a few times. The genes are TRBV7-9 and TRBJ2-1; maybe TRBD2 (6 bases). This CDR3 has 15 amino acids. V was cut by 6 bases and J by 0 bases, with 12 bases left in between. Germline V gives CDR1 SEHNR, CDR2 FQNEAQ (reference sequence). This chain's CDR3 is CASRSLASSYNEQFF. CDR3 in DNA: TGTGCCAGCAGGTCCCTAGCGAGCTCCTACAATGAGCAGTTCTTC.

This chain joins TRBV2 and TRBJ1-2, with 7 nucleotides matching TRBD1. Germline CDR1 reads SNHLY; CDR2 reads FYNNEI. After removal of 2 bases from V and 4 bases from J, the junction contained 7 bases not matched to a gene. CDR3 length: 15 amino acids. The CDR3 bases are TGTGCCAGCAGTGAAATAACAGGGGTCCTCTATGGCTACACCTTC. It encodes CASSEITGVLYGYTF.

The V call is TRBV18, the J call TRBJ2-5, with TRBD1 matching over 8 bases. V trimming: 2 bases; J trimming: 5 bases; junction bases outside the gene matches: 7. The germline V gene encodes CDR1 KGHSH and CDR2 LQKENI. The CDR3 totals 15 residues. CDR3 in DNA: TGTGCCAGCTCACCAGGGCAGGGGGCGACCGAGACCCAGTACTTC. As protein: CASSPGQGATETQYF.

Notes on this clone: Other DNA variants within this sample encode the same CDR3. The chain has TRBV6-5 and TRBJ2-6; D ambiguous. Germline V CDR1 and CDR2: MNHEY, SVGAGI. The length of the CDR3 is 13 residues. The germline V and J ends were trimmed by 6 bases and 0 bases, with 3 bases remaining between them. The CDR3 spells CASRASGANVLTF. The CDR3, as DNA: TGTGCCAGCAGAGCCTCTGGGGCCAACGTCCTGACTTTC.